The text below deals with one T cell receptor (beta chain). V lost 4 bases, J lost 7 bases, and 17 bases lay in between. Germline V gene data show CDR1 as SGHKS and CDR2 as YYEKEE (reference sequence). The length of the CDR3 is 15 residues. These data belong to a study of blood T cell repertoires in COVID-19. Study-wide background: Both acute and convalescent COVID-19 samples were obtained from the United States, Italy and Spain.

In the source study's methods: Estimated nucleated cell counts came from reference gene primer amplification. Assay used: immunoSEQ multiplex PCR; TCRdb lists only in-frame clones, some missing. That table is the source of V, J and clone size, and D and trimming were worked out from the DNA. The data show fewer than 200,000 clones, roughly 79% seen once. Source material: peripheral blood. V is TRBV5-5 and J is TRBJ1-4; D uncertain. This clonotype originated in a woman aged 80 or over with acute or convalescent COVID-19. The CDR3 nucleotides are TGTGCCAGCAGCCCGAGTAGCAGTCTTAGTGAAAAACTGTTTTTT. Its protein is CASSPSSSLSEKLFF.